One sample yielded the 7 T cell receptor beta chains listed below, sequenced in a study of Ad26.COV2.S vaccination and SARS-CoV-2 variants. Treatment given: roughly 18 received Ad26.COV2.S at low or high dose, single or two shots; a few received placebo; per-sample allocation not given. All samples were drawn on day 63, counting from the first vaccine or placebo injection. Generated by immunoSEQ multiplex PCR, the TCRdb table keeps only in-frame clones and is missing some. The repertoire includes 300,000 to 500,000 clones, about nine tenths of them detected once, and under 4% sits in the top ten. The sequenced sample was peripheral blood, obtained in a trial of Ad26.COV2.S vaccine versus placebo. Receptors originate from a person between 18 and 60 years old who received the Ad26.COV2.S COVID-19 vaccine or a placebo.

Written as DNA, the CDR3 is TGTGCCAGCAGTAAGATTGACAGGGAGGGTTTGTATGGCTACACCTTC. This translates into CASSKIDREGLYGYTF. The rearrangement links TRBV6-4 to TRBJ1-2; 7 nucleotides agree with TRBD1. Germline CDR1 and CDR2: MRHNA and SNTAGT. The junction had 14 bases not matched to a gene; V was cut back by 5 bases and J by 5 bases. This CDR3 is 16 amino acids long.

V is TRBV15 and J is TRBJ2-1, with D unresolved. V was clipped by 1 base and J by 9 bases, with 10 bases between them. This CDR3 is 13 amino acids long. Germline loops: CDR1 LNHNV, CDR2 YYDKDF (reference sequence). The CDR3 spells CATSRGTEGEQFF. DNA for the CDR3: TGTGCCACCAGCAGAGGAACAGAAGGTGAGCAGTTCTTC.

This chain uses TRBV29-1 with TRBJ2-7; 9 nucleotides match TRBD1. The CDR3 has 12 amino acids. CDR1 SQVTM and CDR2 ANQGSEA come from the germline V gene. V dropped 7 bases and J dropped 2; count of bases not matched to a gene: 3. The CDR3 spells CSATGGPYEQYF. CDR3 DNA sequence: TGCAGCGCGACAGGGGGACCCTACGAGCAGTACTTC.

CDR3 residues: CASSGYTGELFF. CDR3 nucleotides: TGTGCCAGCAGCGGGTACACCGGGGAGCTGTTTTTT. The chain employs TRBV5-6 and TRBJ2-2; D is unclear. V lost 4 bases and J 3 bases, leaving 4 bases between the germline ends. Germline CDR1 is SGHDT and CDR2 is YYEEEE. CDR3 size: 12 residues.

This clone came up once. The rearrangement uses TRBV4-1 and TRBJ1-1; 8 nucleotides agree with TRBD1. J gave up 0 bases and V 7 bases, and 13 bases lay outside the gene matches. The germline V gene has CDR1 MGHRA and CDR2 YSYEKL. The CDR3 runs 17 residues. CDR3 amino acids: CASNKGQARSLNTEAFF. Here the CDR3 DNA reads TGCGCCAGCAACAAGGGACAGGCTCGCTCTCTGAACACTGAAGCTTTCTTT.

This clone came up once. The chain joins TRBV4-1 to TRBJ2-7; the D gene is possibly TRBD1 (5 bases). V was cut by 5 bases and J by 3 bases, with 11 bases left in between. The CDR3 runs 13 residues. CDR1 is MGHRA and CDR2 is YSYEKL in the germline V gene. The CDR3: CASSRQFNYEQYF. The DNA of the CDR3 is TGCGCCAGCAGCAGACAGTTTAACTACGAGCAGTACTTC.

This clone appeared many times. The chain has TRBV6-4 and TRBJ1-4, with D possibly TRBD1 on 5 matching bases. Germline-derived CDR1 and CDR2 are MRHNA and SNTAGT. V lost 0 bases, J lost 3 bases, and 17 bases lay in between. CDR3 length: 18 residues. CDR3 bases: TGTGCCAGCAGTGACTCGAAGTGTCAACAAGGGGCTAATGAAAAACTGTTTTTT. Amino acid sequence: CASSDSKCQQGANEKLFF.